This T cell receptor beta chain was captured by sequencing in a study of T cell changes during pregnancy in multiple sclerosis. Looked up from germline, CDR1 is LNHDA and CDR2 is SQIVND (reference sequence). The CDR3 contains 12 residues. V was shortened by 1 base and J by 7 bases, with 7 bases between the two germline ends. Repertoires were generated with immunoSEQ multiplex PCR, while TCRdb's copy carries only in-frame clones and drops some. The table lists 85,000 to 100,000 clones, under 95% of them singletons. This clonotype was sampled from a female donor with multiple sclerosis, enrolled in a pregnancy study. The rearrangement links TRBV19 to TRBJ1-1; D is unresolved. The material sequenced was peripheral blood, taken after pregnancy. CDR3 sequence (DNA): TGTGCCAGTAGTATAGGAGAGCTTGAAGCTTTCTTT. Residues: CASSIGELEAFF.